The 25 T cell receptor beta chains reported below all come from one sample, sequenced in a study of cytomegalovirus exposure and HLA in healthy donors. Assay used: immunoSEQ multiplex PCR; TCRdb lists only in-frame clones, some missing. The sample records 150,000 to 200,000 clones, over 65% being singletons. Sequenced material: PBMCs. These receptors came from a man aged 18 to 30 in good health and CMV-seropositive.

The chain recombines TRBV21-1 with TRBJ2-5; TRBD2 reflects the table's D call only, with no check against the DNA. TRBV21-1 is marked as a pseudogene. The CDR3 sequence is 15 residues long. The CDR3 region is CASSARTSGGETQYF. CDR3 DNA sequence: TGTGCCAGCAGCGCACGGACTAGCGGAGGGGAGACCCAGTACTTC.

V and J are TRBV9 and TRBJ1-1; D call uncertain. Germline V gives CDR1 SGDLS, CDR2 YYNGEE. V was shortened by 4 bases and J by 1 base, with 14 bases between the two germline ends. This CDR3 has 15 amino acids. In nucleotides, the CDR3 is TGTGCCAGCAGCCCCCACCTCGGGGAGAACACTGAAGCTTTCTTT. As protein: CASSPHLGENTEAFF.

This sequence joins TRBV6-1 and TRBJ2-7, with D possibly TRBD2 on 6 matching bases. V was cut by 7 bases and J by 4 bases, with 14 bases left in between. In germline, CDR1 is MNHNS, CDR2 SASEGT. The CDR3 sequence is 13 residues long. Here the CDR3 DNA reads TGTGCCAGCACCCTTATCGGGGGTTACGAGCAGTACTTC. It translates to CASTLIGGYEQYF.

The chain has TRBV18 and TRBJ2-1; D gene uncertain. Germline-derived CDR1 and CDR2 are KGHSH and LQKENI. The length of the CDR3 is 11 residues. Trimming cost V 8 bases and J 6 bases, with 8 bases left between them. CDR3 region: CASAQANEQFF. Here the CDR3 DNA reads TGTGCCAGCGCCCAGGCCAATGAGCAGTTCTTC.

The CDR3 sequence is CASSETGSEQYF. CDR3 nucleotide sequence: TGTGCCAGCAGTGAAACAGGGTCGGAGCAGTACTTC. This chain joins TRBV6-1 and TRBJ2-7, with D possibly TRBD1 on 6 matching bases. Trimming left V 2 bases short and J 7 bases short, with 9 bases between. The CDR3 covers 12 residues. Germline values: CDR1 MNHNS, CDR2 SASEGT.

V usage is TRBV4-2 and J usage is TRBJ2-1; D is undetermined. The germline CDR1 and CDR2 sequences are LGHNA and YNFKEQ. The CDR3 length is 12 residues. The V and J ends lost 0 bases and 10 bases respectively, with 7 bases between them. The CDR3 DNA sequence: TGTGCCAGCAGCCAAGAGGCTAGGGAGCAGTTCTTC. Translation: CASSQEAREQFF.

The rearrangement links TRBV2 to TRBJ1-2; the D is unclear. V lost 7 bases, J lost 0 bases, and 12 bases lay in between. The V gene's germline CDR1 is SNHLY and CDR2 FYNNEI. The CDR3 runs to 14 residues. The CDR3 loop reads CASTLGGSNYGYTF. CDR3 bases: TGTGCCAGCACGTTAGGAGGGTCTAACTATGGCTACACCTTC.

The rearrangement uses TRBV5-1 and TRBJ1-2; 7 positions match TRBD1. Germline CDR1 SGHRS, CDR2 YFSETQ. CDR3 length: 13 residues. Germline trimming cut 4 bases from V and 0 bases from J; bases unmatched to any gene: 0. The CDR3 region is CASSDRANYGYTF. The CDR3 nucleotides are TGCGCCAGCAGCGACAGGGCTAACTATGGCTACACCTTC.

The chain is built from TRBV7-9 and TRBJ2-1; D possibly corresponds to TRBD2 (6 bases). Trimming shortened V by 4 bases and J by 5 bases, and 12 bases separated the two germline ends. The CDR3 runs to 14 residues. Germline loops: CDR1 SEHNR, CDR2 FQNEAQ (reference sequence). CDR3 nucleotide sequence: TGTGCCAGCAGCTCAAGCGGAGGGAACAATGAGCAGTTCTTC. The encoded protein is CASSSSGGNNEQFF.

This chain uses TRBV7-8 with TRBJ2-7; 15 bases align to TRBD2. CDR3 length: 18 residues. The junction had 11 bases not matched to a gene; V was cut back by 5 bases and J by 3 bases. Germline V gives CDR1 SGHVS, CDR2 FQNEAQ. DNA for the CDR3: TGTGCCAGCAGCATCGGGACTAGCGGGAGGATATTTATCTACGAGCAGTACTTC. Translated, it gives CASSIGTSGRIFIYEQYF.

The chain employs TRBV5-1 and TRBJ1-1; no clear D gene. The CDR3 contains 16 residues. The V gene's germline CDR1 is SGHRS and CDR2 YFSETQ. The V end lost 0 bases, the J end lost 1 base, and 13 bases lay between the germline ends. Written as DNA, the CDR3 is TGCGCCAGCAGCTTGGCCGATGATGGGAGGAACACTGAAGCTTTCTTT. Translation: CASSLADDGRNTEAFF. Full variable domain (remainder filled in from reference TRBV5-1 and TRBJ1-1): KAGVTQTPRYLIKTRGQQVTLSCSPISGHRSVSWYQQTPGQGLQFLFEYFSETQRNKGNFPGRFSGRQFSNSRSEMNVSTLELGDSALYLCASSLADDGRNTEAFFGQGTRLTVV.

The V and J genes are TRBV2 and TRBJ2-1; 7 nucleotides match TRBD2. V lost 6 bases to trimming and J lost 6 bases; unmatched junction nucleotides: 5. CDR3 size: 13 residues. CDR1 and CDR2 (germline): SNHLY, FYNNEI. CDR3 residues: CASRGGGSNEQFF. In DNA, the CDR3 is TGTGCCAGCAGGGGGGGAGGGAGCAATGAGCAGTTCTTC.

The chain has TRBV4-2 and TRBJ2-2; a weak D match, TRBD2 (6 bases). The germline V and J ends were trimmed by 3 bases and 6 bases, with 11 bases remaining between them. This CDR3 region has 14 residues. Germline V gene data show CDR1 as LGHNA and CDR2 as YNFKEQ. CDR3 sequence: CASSQVPGAGELFF. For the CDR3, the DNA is TGTGCCAGCAGCCAGGTGCCGGGGGCCGGGGAGCTGTTTTTT.

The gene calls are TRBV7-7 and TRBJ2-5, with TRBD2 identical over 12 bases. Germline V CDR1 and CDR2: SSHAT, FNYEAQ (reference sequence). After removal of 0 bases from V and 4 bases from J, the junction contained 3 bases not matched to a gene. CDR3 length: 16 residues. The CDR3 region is CASSLALAGGRETQYF. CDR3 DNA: TGTGCCAGCAGCTTAGCCCTAGCGGGAGGGCGAGAGACCCAGTACTTC.

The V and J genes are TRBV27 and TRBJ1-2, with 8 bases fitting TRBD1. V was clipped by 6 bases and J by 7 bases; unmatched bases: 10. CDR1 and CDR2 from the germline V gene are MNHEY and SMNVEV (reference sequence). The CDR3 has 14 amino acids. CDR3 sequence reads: CASREDRALGGYTF. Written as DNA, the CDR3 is TGTGCCAGCAGAGAGGACAGGGCCTTAGGTGGCTACACCTTC.

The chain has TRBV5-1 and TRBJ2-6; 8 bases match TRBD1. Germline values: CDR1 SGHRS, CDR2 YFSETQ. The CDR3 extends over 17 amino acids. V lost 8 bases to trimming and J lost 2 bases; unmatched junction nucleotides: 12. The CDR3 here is CASQRTGSFTGANVLTF. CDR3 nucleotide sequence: TGCGCCAGTCAACGGACAGGGAGTTTTACTGGGGCCAACGTCCTGACTTTC. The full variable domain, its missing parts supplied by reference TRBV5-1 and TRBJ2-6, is KAGVTQTPRYLIKTRGQQVTLSCSPISGHRSVSWYQQTPGQGLQFLFEYFSETQRNKGNFPGRFSGRQFSNSRSEMNVSTLELGDSALYLCASQRTGSFTGANVLTFGAGSRLTVL.

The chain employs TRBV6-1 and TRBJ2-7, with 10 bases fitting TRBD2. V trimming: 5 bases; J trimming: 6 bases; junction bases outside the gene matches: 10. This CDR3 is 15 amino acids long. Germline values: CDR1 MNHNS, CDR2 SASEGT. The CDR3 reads CASSPLGLAGVEQYF. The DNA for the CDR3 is TGTGCCAGCAGTCCTTTGGGGCTAGCGGGAGTCGAGCAGTACTTC.

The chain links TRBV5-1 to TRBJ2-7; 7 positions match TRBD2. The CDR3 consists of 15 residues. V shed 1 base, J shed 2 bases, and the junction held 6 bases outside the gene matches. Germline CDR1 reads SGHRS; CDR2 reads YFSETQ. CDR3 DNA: TGCGCCAGCAGCTTGTCATCGGGGGGAGCCTACGAGCAGTACTTC. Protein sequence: CASSLSSGGAYEQYF.

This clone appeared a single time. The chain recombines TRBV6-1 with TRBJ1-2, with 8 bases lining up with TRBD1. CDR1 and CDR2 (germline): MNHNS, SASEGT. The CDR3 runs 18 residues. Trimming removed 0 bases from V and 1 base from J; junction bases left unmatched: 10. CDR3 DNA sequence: TGTGCCAGCAGTGAAGCGAGATCAGGGGGCGGCCGTAACTATGGCTACACCTTC. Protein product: CASSEARSGGGRNYGYTF.

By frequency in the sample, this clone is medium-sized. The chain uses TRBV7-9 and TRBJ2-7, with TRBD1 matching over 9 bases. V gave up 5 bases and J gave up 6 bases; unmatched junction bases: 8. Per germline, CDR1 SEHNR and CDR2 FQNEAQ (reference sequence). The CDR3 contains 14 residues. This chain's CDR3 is CASSESGTGIEQYF. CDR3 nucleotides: TGTGCCAGCAGCGAATCCGGGACAGGGATCGAGCAGTACTTC. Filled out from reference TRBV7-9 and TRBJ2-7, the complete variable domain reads DTGVSQNPRHKITKRGQNVTFRCDPISEHNRLYWYRQTLGQGPEFLTYFQNEAQLEKSRLLSDRFSAERPKGSFSTLEIQRTEQGDSAMYLCASSESGTGIEQYFGPGTRLTVT.

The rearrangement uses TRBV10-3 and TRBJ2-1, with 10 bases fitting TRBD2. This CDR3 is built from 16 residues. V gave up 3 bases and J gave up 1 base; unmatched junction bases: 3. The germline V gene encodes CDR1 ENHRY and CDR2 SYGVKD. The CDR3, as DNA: TGTGCCATCAGTGATTCTAGCGGGAGATCCTACAATGAGCAGTTCTTC. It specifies CAISDSSGRSYNEQFF.

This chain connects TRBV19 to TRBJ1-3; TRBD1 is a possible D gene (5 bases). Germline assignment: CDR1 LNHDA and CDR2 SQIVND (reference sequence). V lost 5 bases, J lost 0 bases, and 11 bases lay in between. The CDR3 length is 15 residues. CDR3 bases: TGTGCCAGTAGTGACAGACCAAGCTCTGGAAACACCATATATTTT. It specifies CASSDRPSSGNTIYF.

The CDR3 loop reads CATRAGGASDTQYF. As DNA, the CDR3 is TGTGCCACCAGGGCAGGGGGCGCGTCAGATACGCAGTATTTT. The chain recombines TRBV15 with TRBJ2-3, with 8 bases lining up with TRBD1. Unmatched junction bases numbered 6, after V lost 6 bases and J lost 4 bases. Germline V gene lookup returns CDR1 LNHNV and CDR2 YYDKDF (reference sequence). The CDR3 runs to 14 residues. The full variable domain, rest sourced from reference TRBV15 and TRBJ2-3, is DAMVIQNPRYQVTQFGKPVTLSCSQTLNHNVMYWYQQKSSQAPKLLFHYYDKDFNNEADTPDNFQSRRPNTSFCFLDIRSPGLGDTAMYLCATRAGGASDTQYFGPGTRLTVL.

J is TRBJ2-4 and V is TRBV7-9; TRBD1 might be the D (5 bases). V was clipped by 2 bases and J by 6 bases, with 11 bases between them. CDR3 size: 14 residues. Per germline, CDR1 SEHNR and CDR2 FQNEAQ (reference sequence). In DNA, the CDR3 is TGTGCCAGCAGCTTATCTACAGGAAGAAACATTCAGTACTTC. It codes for CASSLSTGRNIQYF.

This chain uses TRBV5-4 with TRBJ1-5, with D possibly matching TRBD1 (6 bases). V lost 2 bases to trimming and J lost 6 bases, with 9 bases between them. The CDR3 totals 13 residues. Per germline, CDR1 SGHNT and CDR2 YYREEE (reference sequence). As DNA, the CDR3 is TGTGCCAGCAGCTTACAGGGATCTCAGCCCCAGCATTTT. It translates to CASSLQGSQPQHF.